The table lists the clone carrying this T cell receptor (beta chain) with a few counts. The antigen is unknown. The data derive from a study of post-analysis software for immune sequencing data. Trimming pared 0 bases from V and 6 bases from J, leaving 9 bases between. Germline V gene data show CDR1 as LGHNA and CDR2 as YNFKEQ. The CDR3 totals 14 residues. Study-level findings and limits: Comparison of patients with controls showed 4 to 6 TRBV segments more frequent in patients, TRBV5-6, TRBV5-1 and TRBV20-1 among them.

Prepared TCR beta cDNA libraries contained unique molecular identifiers. MiXCR was run by TCRdb on the PCR reads, yielding one entry per CDR3 protein. The repertoire holds around 710,000 distinct CDR3 sequences, 35% to 55% seen once, with approximately 5% in the top ten. The sequencing sample was made of blood. J is TRBJ2-4 and V is TRBV4-2, with a tentative D call TRBD2 (5 bases). The clonotype originates from a girl aged 10-17 years with multiple sclerosis. CDR3 in amino acids: CASSQEKEANIQYF. The DNA of the CDR3 is TGTGCCAGCAGCCAAGAGAAGGAGGCAAACATTCAGTACTTC.